Reported below is one T cell receptor (beta chain). Its antigen is currently not known. Qualities for individual bases were not recorded, and no much larger clone is one base off. Library generation was performed with the immunoSEQ multiplex PCR assay. TCRdb retrieved this table from immuneACCESS and kept in-frame rearrangements only. Not all clones are present; in checked studies, unresolved V genes account for under half, and no reason is known for the remainder. This sample has more than 40,000 clones in its table, and approximately 90% of those were observed once. The ten largest clones take up around 7% of the sample. This sample is part of a study of T cell changes during pregnancy in multiple sclerosis (dated by TCRdb to the late 2010s). For the wider study: The study examined how the T cell repertoire changed over the course of pregnancy in women with multiple sclerosis.

Taken from cysteine to phenylalanine, the CDR3 has 15 residues. The DNA shown is the 45-base CDR3, in frame from base 1. From the germline V gene (reference sequence), CDR1 is MNHEY and CDR2 is SMNVEV. V and J lose 6 bases and 7 bases, and a span of 16 bases separates them. The chain uses TRBV27 and TRBJ1-6, with the D gene uncertain. The sample in question was CD8+ T cells from peripheral blood mononuclear cells, obtained in the third trimester of pregnancy. The source of this sequence is a female donor with multiple sclerosis, enrolled in a pregnancy study. The nucleotides read TGTGCCAGCAGCCCCACCTTCGGAGGGAATTCACCCCTCCACTTT. Protein translation: CASSPTFGGNSPLHF.